This T cell receptor beta chain appears in the sequencing data of a study of PD-L1 blockade in urothelial cancer. Study details: Male sex and bladder-origin urothelial cancer were recorded for about 85% of the roughly 29 patients. In terms of prior chemotherapy, patients had received 0 to 3 regimens. There were a median of around 1,300 T cells in the tumor samples.

Assay used: immunoSEQ multiplex PCR; TCRdb lists only in-frame clones, some missing. The data contain 1,800 or so clones, 34% of them singletons. Trimming took 4 bases from V and 10 from J, leaving 14 bases between them. This CDR3 region has 14 residues. The receptor was derived from a man aged 45-65 years with urothelial cancer. The chain uses TRBV7-1 and TRBJ1-6; D is perhaps TRBD1 (5 bases). TRBV7-1 is reported as an ORF; its role is uncertain. The specimen was tumor tissue, collected before atezolizumab (anti-PD-L1) treatment. The CDR3 spells CASSLNGGWSPLHF. CDR3 in DNA: TGTGCCAGCAGCTTAAATGGGGGTTGGTCACCCCTCCACTTT.